This entry describes one T cell receptor beta chain. Its antigen is still unknown. Some clones are missing from TCRdb's copy, which holds only in-frame ones; the method was immunoSEQ multiplex PCR. The sample yields about 1 million clones, around 75% seen once. Memory CD4+ cells were the fraction left after CD45RA+ naive selection. The data belong to a study of shared clonotypes between healthy human individuals. Study-wide results and limits: Exclusively blood specimens were collected; tissue repertoires likely differ.

V was cut by 3 bases and J by 2 bases, with 12 bases left in between. There are 14 residues in the CDR3. Germline-derived CDR1 and CDR2 are SQVTM and ANQGSEA. This TCR was sampled from a man aged 18 to 29 in good health. The sample was memory CD4+ T cells sorted from blood. Documented subset: CD45RA-negative fraction. The chain carries TRBV29-1 and TRBJ2-3; maybe TRBD2 (6 bases). The CDR3 DNA reads as TGCAGCGTTGACGGGGTAGCGGCCACAGATACGCAGTATTTT. As protein: CSVDGVAATDTQYF.